Below are 18 T cell receptor beta chains sequenced from a single sample in a study of blood T cell repertoires in COVID-19. Here immunoSEQ multiplex PCR was the method, and the copy in TCRdb shows in-frame clones only, minus some. The sample lists approximately 130,000 clones, roughly four fifths occurring once. Sequenced input: PBMCs or T cells enriched from blood (not recorded which). The receptors originated from a man aged 25-40 years who had recovered from COVID-19.

The V gene is TRBV19, the J gene TRBJ2-3, with TRBD2 identical over 10 bases. CDR3 size: 15 residues. Germline CDR1 LNHDA, CDR2 SQIVND (reference sequence). Trimming took 6 bases from V and 5 from J; bases not matched to a gene: 8. CDR3 DNA: TGTGCCAGTAGCAGGAGCGGGGGGGAGGGAGATACGCAGTATTTT. Translating it yields CASSRSGGEGDTQYF.

The chain joins TRBV5-1 to TRBJ2-1; 7 bases map to TRBD1. The CDR3 contains 16 residues. CDR1 SGHRS and CDR2 YFSETQ come from the germline V gene. V lost 4 bases, J lost 0 bases, and 7 bases stayed unmatched. The CDR3 reads CASSAGQDVSYNEQFF. The CDR3 region has the DNA TGCGCCAGCAGCGCTGGACAGGACGTCTCCTACAATGAGCAGTTCTTC.

The table lists this clone with a count of one. The V call is TRBV6-1, the J call TRBJ1-1; D is perhaps TRBD1 (5 bases). From germline, CDR1 is MNHNS and CDR2 SASEGT. V was shortened by 7 bases and J by 6 bases, with 18 bases between the two germline ends. There are 14 residues in the CDR3. This CDR3 is CASNPTSGSPEAFF. DNA of the CDR3: TGTGCCAGCAACCCCACATCAGGGTCCCCTGAAGCTTTCTTT.

The chain couples TRBV5-6 to TRBJ2-1, with TRBD2 matching over 11 bases. The V and J ends lost 3 bases and 6 bases, in that order; junction bases with no gene match: 11. Germline V gene sequence: CDR1 SGHDT, CDR2 YYEEEE. This CDR3 contains 17 residues. The CDR3 region has the DNA TGTGCCAGCAGCTCTCGGCCCGGGACTAGCGGTGTCAATGAGCAGTTCTTC. Translating gives CASSSRPGTSGVNEQFF.

V usage is TRBV21-1 and J usage is TRBJ2-7; TRBD2, as called in the table, went unchecked against the DNA. TRBV21-1 is designated a pseudogene. This CDR3 spans 15 amino acids. The CDR3 bases are TGTGCCAGCAGCAACCGGTCCGCCAGCGGGTCCAAGCAGTACTTC. As protein: CASSNRSASGSKQYF.

V usage is TRBV6-5 and J usage is TRBJ2-5; D is perhaps TRBD1 (6 bases). There are 14 residues in the CDR3. Germline CDR1 and CDR2: MNHEY and SVGAGI. V was cut by 0 bases and J by 5 bases, with 10 bases left in between. This chain's CDR3 is CASSYSRRGETQYF. CDR3 bases: TGTGCCAGCAGTTACTCGCGCAGGGGCGAGACCCAGTACTTC.

The gene calls are TRBV5-4 and TRBJ1-6, with 10 positions matching TRBD1. This CDR3 has 18 residues. CDR1 SGHNT and CDR2 YYREEE come from the germline V gene (reference sequence). V lost 4 bases, J lost 10 bases, and 17 bases stayed unmatched. DNA of the CDR3: TGTGCCAGCAGCCGTCCCGGGACAGGGGCTCAGGGTGTATCACCCCTCCACTTT. Amino acids: CASSRPGTGAQGVSPLHF.

The chain's CDR3 is CASSLGTDSTDTQYF. The CDR3 DNA reads TGTGCCAGCAGCTTAGGGACAGACTCTACAGATACGCAGTATTTT. The gene calls are TRBV7-2 and TRBJ2-3; perhaps TRBD1 as D (6 bases). CDR1 is SGHTA and CDR2 is FQGNSA in the germline V gene. The CDR3 is 15 amino acids. V lost 1 base to trimming and J lost 3 bases, with 11 bases between them.

This sequence joins TRBV19 and TRBJ1-1, with 8 bases that match TRBD1. V dropped 5 bases and J dropped 4; count of bases not matched to a gene: 9. This CDR3 spans 15 amino acids. Germline V gene sequence: CDR1 LNHDA, CDR2 SQIVND (reference sequence). Here the CDR3 DNA reads TGTGCCAGTAGTCCCCGGACAGGGTGGGCCACTGAAGCTTTCTTT. Encoded protein: CASSPRTGWATEAFF.

This rearrangement joins TRBV19 to TRBJ1-1; D is perhaps TRBD1 (6 bases). CDR1 is LNHDA, CDR2 SQIVND, per germline (reference sequence). Trimming stripped 2 bases from V and 9 bases from J, with 7 bases between. The CDR3 spans 11 residues. The DNA of the CDR3 is TGTGCCAGTAGTATATGGGGGCAAGCTTTCTTT. It translates to CASSIWGQAFF.

This sequence joins TRBV5-6 and TRBJ2-5; 9 bases map to TRBD2. From germline, CDR1 is SGHDT and CDR2 YYEEEE. The CDR3 sequence is 17 residues long. With 2 bases clipped from V and 5 bases from J, the junction kept 13 bases outside the gene matches. The CDR3 protein is CASSFDRTLAGRETQYF. CDR3 coding DNA: TGTGCCAGCAGCTTTGACAGGACGCTAGCGGGGCGGGAGACCCAGTACTTC.

The chain combines TRBV19 with TRBJ2-1; 7 nucleotides agree with TRBD1. Germline V CDR1 and CDR2: LNHDA, SQIVND (reference sequence). The V segment lost 5 bases and the J segment 7 bases; nucleotides outside the gene matches: 5. The CDR3 runs 13 residues. The CDR3 nucleotides read TGTGCCAGTAGTGACAGGGTGTGGAATGAGCAGTTCTTC. Protein: CASSDRVWNEQFF.

V usage is TRBV7-2 and J usage is TRBJ2-1; 11 bases agree with TRBD2. Germline V lookup: CDR1 SGHTA, CDR2 FQGNSA. This CDR3 contains 16 residues. Trimming cost V 0 bases and J 6 bases; bases outside gene matches: 4. CDR3 in amino acids: CASSLAPGLAVNEQFF. The CDR3 coding sequence is TGTGCCAGCAGCTTAGCTCCGGGACTAGCGGTCAATGAGCAGTTCTTC. Together with reference TRBV7-2 and TRBJ2-1, the CDR3 gives the full variable domain: GAGVSQSPSNKVTEKGKDVELRCDPISGHTALYWYRQSLGQGLEFLIYFQGNSAPDKSGLPSDRFSAERTGGSVSTLTIQRTQQEDSAVYLCASSLAPGLAVNEQFFGPGTRLTVL.

This chain connects TRBV29-1 to TRBJ1-1; 10 bases fit TRBD1. The length of the CDR3 is 13 residues. Germline values: CDR1 SQVTM, CDR2 ANQGSEA. V dropped 6 bases and J dropped 5; count of bases not matched to a gene: 6. The DNA for the CDR3 is TGCAGCGTCGTCGACAGGGGGCGAACTGAAGCTTTCTTT. Its translation is CSVVDRGRTEAFF.

This rearrangement joins TRBV7-3 to TRBJ2-1; TRBD2 might be the D (6 bases). Trimming left V 1 base short and J 2 bases short, with 12 bases between. Germline CDR1 is SGHTA and CDR2 is FQGTGA. CDR3 length equals 16 residues. As DNA, the CDR3 is TGTGCCAGCAGCTTAATTACGGGAGCCACCTACAATGAGCAGTTCTTC. Its translation is CASSLITGATYNEQFF.

V and J are TRBV7-6 and TRBJ2-3, with TRBD2 as a possible D gene (5 bases). There are 14 residues in the CDR3. CDR1 is SGHVS, CDR2 FNYEAQ, per germline. The V end lost 3 bases, the J end lost 2 bases, and 9 bases lay between the germline ends. CDR3 sequence reads: CASSLGAYTDTQYF. In nucleotides, the CDR3 is TGTGCCAGCAGCTTGGGAGCTTACACAGATACGCAGTATTTT.

The J gene is TRBJ2-6, the V gene TRBV15; no definite D call. Germline V gives CDR1 LNHNV, CDR2 YYDKDF (reference sequence). V was pared by 0 bases and J by 0 bases, with 15 bases between. The CDR3 spans 19 residues. This CDR3 reads CATSRELTKLSSGANVLTF. The CDR3, as DNA: TGTGCCACCAGCAGAGAGTTGACAAAGCTCAGCTCTGGGGCCAACGTCCTGACTTTC.

The chain combines TRBV5-1 with TRBJ2-3; D remains ambiguous. Between the trimmed V and J ends, which lost 2 bases and 5 bases, there was a span of 6 bases. CDR1 and CDR2 from the germline V gene are SGHRS and YFSETQ. The CDR3 runs 12 residues. CDR3 nucleotide sequence: TGCGCCAGCAGCTTTACCGGAGATACGCAGTATTTT. Translation: CASSFTGDTQYF.